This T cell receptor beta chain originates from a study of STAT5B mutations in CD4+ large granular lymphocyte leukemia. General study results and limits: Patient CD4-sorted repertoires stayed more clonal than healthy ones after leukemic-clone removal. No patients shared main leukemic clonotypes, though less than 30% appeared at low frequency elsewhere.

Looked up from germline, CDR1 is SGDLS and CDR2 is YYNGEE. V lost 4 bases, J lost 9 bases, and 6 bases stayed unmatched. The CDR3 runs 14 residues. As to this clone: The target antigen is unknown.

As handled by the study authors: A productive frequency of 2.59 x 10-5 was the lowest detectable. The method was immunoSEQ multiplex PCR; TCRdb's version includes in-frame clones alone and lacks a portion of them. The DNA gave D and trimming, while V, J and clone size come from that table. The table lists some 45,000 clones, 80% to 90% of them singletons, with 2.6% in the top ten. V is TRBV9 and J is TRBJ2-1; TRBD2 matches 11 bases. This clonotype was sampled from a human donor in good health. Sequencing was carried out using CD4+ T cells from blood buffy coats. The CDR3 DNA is TGTGCCAGCAGCCGTAGCGGGAGGGCCCGTGAGCAGTTCTTC. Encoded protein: CASSRSGRAREQFF.